These 13 T cell receptor beta chains share one sample of origin, sequenced in a study of blood T cells in healthy people across ages. For the second PCR, which ran for about 6 to 12 cycles, a sample-barcoded 5' primer and a J-beta primer mix were used. One entry per CDR3 protein, called by TCRdb with MiXCR from the 5' RACE reads. The sample carries about 680,000 distinct CDR3 sequences, about 52% recorded once. Material for sequencing was blood. These receptors all stem from a woman aged 55-70 years in good health.

The chain has TRBV7-3 and TRBJ2-7; TRBD2 is a possible D gene (5 bases). Germline values: CDR1 SGHTA, CDR2 FQGTGA. Trimming cost V 1 base and J 2 bases, with 12 bases left between them. The CDR3 extends over 15 amino acids. CDR3 DNA: TGTGCCAGCAGCTTAAATCGGGATCCGCCCTACGAGCAGTACTTC. Protein product: CASSLNRDPPYEQYF.

The sample holds a few counts of this clonotype. A much more abundant neighbour one base away suggests this may be a read error. J is TRBJ2-5 and V is TRBV5-1; D perhaps matches TRBD1 (6 bases). Trimming removed 5 bases from V and 11 bases from J, with 22 bases in between. Germline loops: CDR1 SGHRS, CDR2 YFSETQ. The CDR3 covers 14 residues. CDR3 sequence: CASRRQEIINEQYF. CDR3 nucleotides: TGCGCCAGCAGAAGACAGGAGATTATCAATGAGCAGTACTTC.

The chain is built from TRBV7-9 and TRBJ1-5, with D possibly being TRBD1 (5 bases). The germline gives CDR1 SEHNR, CDR2 FQNEAQ (reference sequence). Trimming removed 3 bases at V and 7 bases at J, with 13 bases between. The CDR3 is 14 residues long. The CDR3, as DNA: TGTGCCAGCAGCTTTCAGGGCCCGGCGCAGCCCCAGCATTTT. Translation gives CASSFQGPAQPQHF.

This clonotype showed up just a few times. V gene TRBV20-1 combines with J gene TRBJ2-3, with D perhaps TRBD2 (7 bases). The CDR3 consists of 15 residues. V shed 0 bases and J shed 4 bases, with 14 bases lying between them. Germline V CDR1 and CDR2: DFQATT, SNEGSKA (reference sequence). The chain's CDR3 is CSARDLGRGADTQYF. CDR3 in DNA: TGCAGTGCTAGAGATCTGGGGAGGGGGGCAGATACGCAGTATTTT.

This chain joins TRBV7-2 and TRBJ2-4; D is unclear. The CDR3 totals 14 residues. V was shortened by 1 base and J by 6 bases, with 10 bases between the two germline ends. Germline V gives CDR1 SGHTA, CDR2 FQGNSA. Here the CDR3 reads CASSLGSLGNIQYF. The CDR3 DNA follows: TGTGCCAGCAGCTTAGGTAGCTTGGGAAACATTCAGTACTTC.

This clonotype was seen a few times. CDR3 in DNA: TGTGCCAGCAGTCTCTCGCTAGTTAATGAGCAGTTCTTC. This encodes CASSLSLVNEQFF. The chain employs TRBV28 and TRBJ2-1; D unresolved. The V end lost 5 bases, the J end lost 7 bases, and 12 bases lay between the germline ends. The CDR3 length is 13 residues. Looked up from germline, CDR1 is MDHEN and CDR2 is SYDVKM.

The chain has TRBV7-2 and TRBJ2-3; 8 positions match TRBD2. Germline CDR1 and CDR2: SGHTA and FQGNSA. The J segment lost 14 bases and the V segment lost 6 bases, leaving 13 bases of the junction unmatched. This CDR3 is built from 13 residues. CDR3 loop: CASRKPGGGTSYF. Here the CDR3 DNA reads TGTGCCAGCAGAAAGCCGGGGGGGGGGACGTCGTATTTT.

The sample holds a few counts of this clonotype. The gene calls are TRBV28 and TRBJ2-1, with a weak D call TRBD2 (7 bases). There are 15 residues in the CDR3. Germline loops: CDR1 MDHEN, CDR2 SYDVKM. The V end lost 6 bases, the J end lost 12 bases, and 24 bases lay between the germline ends. This CDR3 reads CASRGFRGGHNWQFF. The CDR3 nucleotides are TGTGCCAGCAGGGGATTTAGGGGGGGGCACAATTGGCAGTTCTTC.

The J gene is TRBJ2-5, the V gene TRBV7-8, with TRBD1 identical over 10 bases. The J call may be mistaken, given a closer DNA end match to TRBJ2-7. The CDR3 length is 17 residues. The germline CDR1 and CDR2 sequences are SGHVS and FQNEAQ. The CDR3 is CASSQGTGELAWDEQYF. CDR3 bases: TGTGCCAGCAGCCAAGGGACAGGGGAGCTAGCTTGGGACGAGCAGTACTTC.

The CDR3 reads CASRGSGTLSYEQYF. DNA for the CDR3: TGTGCCAGCAGGGGGAGCGGGACCCTTTCCTACGAGCAGTACTTC. The chain couples TRBV28 to TRBJ2-7; 7 bases map to TRBD2. Trimming cost V 6 bases and J 1 base; bases outside gene matches: 9. This CDR3 has 15 amino acids. Per germline, CDR1 MDHEN and CDR2 SYDVKM.

The chain has TRBV9 and TRBJ2-3; D gene ambiguous. Looked up from germline, CDR1 is SGDLS and CDR2 is YYNGEE. V was clipped by 3 bases and J by 7 bases, with 18 bases between them. This CDR3 is built from 15 residues. CDR3 coding DNA: TGTGCCAGCAGCGCCATTGGGGAAGCCGTGAATACGCAGTATTTT. Amino acids: CASSAIGEAVNTQYF.

The J gene is TRBJ2-7, the V gene TRBV7-2; no firm D call. This CDR3 is 13 amino acids long. Trimming shortened V by 4 bases and J by 3 bases, and 10 bases separated the two germline ends. Per germline, CDR1 SGHTA and CDR2 FQGNSA. CDR3: CASSSTQGYEQYF. In nucleotides, the CDR3 is TGTGCCAGCAGCTCCACACAAGGCTACGAGCAGTACTTC.

The J gene is TRBJ1-2, the V gene TRBV6-5; 9 bases fit TRBD1. CDR1 is MNHEY and CDR2 is SVGAGI in the germline V gene. The length of the CDR3 is 15 residues. The V segment lost 2 bases and the J segment 4 bases; nucleotides outside the gene matches: 5. This CDR3 is CASSYVTGGSYGYTF. CDR3 sequence (DNA): TGTGCCAGCAGTTACGTCACAGGGGGCTCCTATGGCTACACCTTC.